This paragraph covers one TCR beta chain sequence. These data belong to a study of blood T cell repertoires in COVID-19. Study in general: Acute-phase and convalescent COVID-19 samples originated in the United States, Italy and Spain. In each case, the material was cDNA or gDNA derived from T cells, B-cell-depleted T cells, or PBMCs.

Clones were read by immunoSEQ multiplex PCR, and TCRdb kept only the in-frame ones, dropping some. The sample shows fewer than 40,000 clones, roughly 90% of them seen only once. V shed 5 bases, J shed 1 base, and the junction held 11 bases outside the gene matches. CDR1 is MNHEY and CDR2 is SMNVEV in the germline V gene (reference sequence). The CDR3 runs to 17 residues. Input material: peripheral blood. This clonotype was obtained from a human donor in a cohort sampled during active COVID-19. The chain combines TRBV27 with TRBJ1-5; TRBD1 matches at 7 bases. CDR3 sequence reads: CASSINRGISSNQPQHF. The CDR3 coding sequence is TGTGCCAGCAGTATCAACAGGGGTATTTCGAGCAATCAGCCCCAGCATTTT.